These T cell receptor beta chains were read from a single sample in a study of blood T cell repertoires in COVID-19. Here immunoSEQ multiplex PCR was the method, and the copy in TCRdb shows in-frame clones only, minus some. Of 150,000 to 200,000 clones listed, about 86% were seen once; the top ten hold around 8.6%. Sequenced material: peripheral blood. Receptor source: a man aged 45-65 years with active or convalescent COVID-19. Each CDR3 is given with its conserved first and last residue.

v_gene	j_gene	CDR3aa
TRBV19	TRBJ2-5	CASSTRQGQETQYF
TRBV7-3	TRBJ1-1	CASSRQGNTEAFF
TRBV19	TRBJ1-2	CASSAASGGQNYGYTF
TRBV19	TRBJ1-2	CASSTRALAGYTF
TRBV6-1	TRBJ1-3	CASSENTSGNTIYF
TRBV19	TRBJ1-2	CASSIAGRYGYTF
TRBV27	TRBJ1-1	CASSKGFATEAFF
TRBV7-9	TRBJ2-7	CASSSASTGTYEQYF
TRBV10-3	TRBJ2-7	CAISRGNTYEQYF
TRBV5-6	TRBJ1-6	CASNRQNNSPLHF
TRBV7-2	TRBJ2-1	CASSPTSLGGNEQFF
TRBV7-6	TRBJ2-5	CASRGRAPEGETQYF
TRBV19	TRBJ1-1	CASRPGQDTEAFF
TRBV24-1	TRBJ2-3	CATSDSTGVRTDTQYF
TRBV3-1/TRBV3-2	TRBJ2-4	CASSQQSGGAKNIQYF
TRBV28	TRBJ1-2	CASTLREGGGYTF
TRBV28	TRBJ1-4	CASSSGQGNEKLFF
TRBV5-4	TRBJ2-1	CASSLVSSSGGVNEQFF
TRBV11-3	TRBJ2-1	CASSVGQEEVSEQFF
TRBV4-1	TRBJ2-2	CASGLITGELFF
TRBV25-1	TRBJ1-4	CASSADSATNEKLFF
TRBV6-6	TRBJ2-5	CASSTQDGETQYF
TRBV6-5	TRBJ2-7	CASTTGGGYEQYF
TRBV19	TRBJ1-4	CASSSYTTGGNEKLFF
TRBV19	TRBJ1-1	CATQGATEAFF
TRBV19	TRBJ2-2	CASSETNTGELFF
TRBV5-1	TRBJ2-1	CASSSAEGNEQFF
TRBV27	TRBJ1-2	CASSSVRDYGYTF
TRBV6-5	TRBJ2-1	CASSYELAGGSEQFF
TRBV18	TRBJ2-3	CASSPTGKSTDTQYF
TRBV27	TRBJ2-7	CASRLGASGGYEQYF
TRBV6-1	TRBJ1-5	CASSDHINSNQPQHF
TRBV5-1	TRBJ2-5	CASSLTGLNQETQYF
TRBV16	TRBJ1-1	CASSQVTGAFF
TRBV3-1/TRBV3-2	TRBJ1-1	CASSQATGLENTEAFF
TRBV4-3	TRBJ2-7	CASSQDWRQGHEQYF
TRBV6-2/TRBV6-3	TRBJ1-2	CASSYSIRDSPGYTF
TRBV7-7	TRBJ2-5	CASSAVSGRAGETQYF
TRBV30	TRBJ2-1	CAWSRRGGLSSYNEQFF
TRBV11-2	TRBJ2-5	CASSLGGEETQYF
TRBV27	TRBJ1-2	CASSPRGTGGYYGYTF
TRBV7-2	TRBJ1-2	CASSYVQGANYGYTF
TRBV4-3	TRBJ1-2	CASSHGTGAYGYTF
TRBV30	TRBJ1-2	CAWEGAARHF
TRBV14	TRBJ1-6	CASSLSYNSPLHF
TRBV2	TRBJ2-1	CASRRDGGGAALEQFF
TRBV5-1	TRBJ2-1	CASSLVGLAGGPNEQFF
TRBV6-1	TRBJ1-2	CASSERTGGHYGYTF
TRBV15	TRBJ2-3	CATSIPGTSGGTDTQYF
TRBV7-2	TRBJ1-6	CASSLAGGGSYNSPLHF
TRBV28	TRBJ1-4	CASSFFQGSFEKLFF
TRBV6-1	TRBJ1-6	CASSDPREGSPLHF
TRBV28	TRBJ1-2	CASSLGGRASYGYTF
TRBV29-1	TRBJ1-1	CSVDRGGTGNTEAFF